This T cell receptor (beta chain) emerged from a study of blood T cell repertoires in COVID-19. Clones were sequenced by immunoSEQ multiplex PCR, and TCRdb holds only the in-frame ones, with some missing. The sample lists about 300,000 clones, around 86% occurring once. The germline V gene encodes CDR1 SGHKS and CDR2 YYEKEE (reference sequence). The CDR3 has 16 residues. The V end was cut by 0 bases, the J end by 0 bases, with 11 bases between. The chain joins TRBV5-5 to TRBJ2-3; no clear D gene. Source material: PBMCs or T cells enriched from blood (not recorded which). This TCR came from a man between 25 and 39 years old who had recovered from COVID-19. The chain's CDR3 is CASSLAPASSTDTQYF. The CDR3 DNA reads TGTGCCAGCAGCTTGGCCCCAGCGTCTAGCACAGATACGCAGTATTTT. Full variable domain (rest looked up from reference TRBV5-5 and TRBJ2-3): DAGVTQSPTHLIKTRGQQVTLRCSPISGHKSVSWYQQVLGQGPQFIFQYYEKEERGRGNFPDRFSARQFPNYSSELNVNALLLGDSALYLCASSLAPASSTDTQYFGPGTRLTVL.